Shown below are 14 T cell receptor beta chains from a single sample sequenced in a study of Ad26.COV2.S vaccination and SARS-CoV-2 variants. Sequencing was performed with immunoSEQ multiplex PCR; in TCRdb, only in-frame clones are kept and a portion is missing. The sample has approximately 280,000 clones, about 89% seen once. Stated treatment: around 19 received Ad26.COV2.S at low or high dose, single or two shots; 5 received placebo; per-sample allocation not given. Samples were taken on day 63 after the first vaccine or placebo injection. The sample was peripheral blood, taken in a trial of Ad26.COV2.S vaccine versus placebo. These receptors all come from a person between 18 and 60 years old who received the Ad26.COV2.S COVID-19 vaccine or a placebo.

This sequence joins TRBV7-8 and TRBJ1-1; D is unresolved. Germline V lookup: CDR1 SGHVS, CDR2 FQNEAQ. Trimming removed 1 base from V and 8 bases from J, with 5 bases in between. The CDR3 sequence is 11 residues long. CDR3: CASSLVQEAFF. Here the CDR3 DNA reads TGTGCCAGCAGCTTAGTGCAGGAAGCTTTCTTT.

J is TRBJ2-1 and V is TRBV4-3; 11 bases agree with TRBD2. Germline CDR1 reads LGHNA; CDR2 reads YSLEER. CDR3 size: 17 residues. Unmatched junction bases numbered 6, after V lost 1 base and J lost 4 bases. For the CDR3, the DNA is TGCGCCAGCAGCCAAGTTGGTAGCGGGGGGGCTTACAATGAGCAGTTCTTC. This gives the protein CASSQVGSGGAYNEQFF.

The chain couples TRBV2 to TRBJ2-2, with 7 positions matching TRBD1. Germline CDR1 reads SNHLY; CDR2 reads FYNNEI. Trimming removed 7 bases from V and 2 bases from J; junction bases left unmatched: 7. The CDR3 has 15 residues. The CDR3 here is CASNGQVRNTGELFF. CDR3 coding DNA: TGTGCCAGCAACGGACAGGTCCGTAACACCGGGGAGCTGTTTTTT.

The chain links TRBV30 to TRBJ1-5; perhaps TRBD1 as D (6 bases). The germline V gene has CDR1 GTSNPN and CDR2 SVGIG (reference sequence). CDR3 length: 15 residues. The V end lost 0 bases, the J end lost 1 base, and 10 bases lay between the germline ends. The CDR3 DNA follows: TGTGCCTGGAGTGTACGGGGGGCGAGCAATCAGCCCCAGCATTTT. The encoded protein is CAWSVRGASNQPQHF. Full variable domain (remainder filled in from reference TRBV30 and TRBJ1-5): SQTIHQWPATLVQPVGSPLSLECTVEGTSNPNLYWYRQAAGRGLQLLFYSVGIGQISSEVPQNLSASRPQDRQFILSSKKLLLSDSGFYLCAWSVRGASNQPQHFGDGTRLSIL.

For the CDR3, the DNA is TGTGCCAGCAGCCAGACAGGGGGCTATGGCTACACCTTC. Amino acids: CASSQTGGYGYTF. The genes are TRBV6-5 and TRBJ1-2, with 9 nucleotides matching TRBD1. Per germline, CDR1 MNHEY and CDR2 SVGAGI. There are 13 residues in the CDR3. The V and J ends lost 6 bases and 4 bases, in that order; junction bases with no gene match: 3.

The genes are TRBV24-1 and TRBJ1-5, with D perhaps TRBD1 (5 bases). Germline V CDR1 and CDR2: KGHDR, SFDVKD. V lost 9 bases and J 0 bases, leaving 20 bases between the germline ends. This CDR3 comprises 17 residues. The CDR3 region has the DNA TGTGCCACCCCCGCGCCGGGGCAGCCTTATAGCAATCAGCCCCAGCATTTT. Its translation: CATPAPGQPYSNQPQHF.

This clone was seen more than once but under ten times. The V gene is TRBV29-1, the J gene TRBJ1-6; D uncertain. Between the trimmed V and J ends, which lost 4 bases and 7 bases, there was a span of 5 bases. The CDR3 sequence is 11 residues long. The germline V gene has CDR1 SQVTM and CDR2 ANQGSEA. DNA of the CDR3: TGCAGCGTTGGGGAAAATTCACCCCTCCACTTT. Protein product: CSVGENSPLHF.

The gene calls are TRBV5-1 and TRBJ2-1; unclear D gene. The length of the CDR3 is 15 residues. From germline, CDR1 is SGHRS and CDR2 YFSETQ. V was clipped by 6 bases and J by 0 bases, with 13 bases between them. For the CDR3, the DNA is TGCGCCAGCACGTGGAACTTTCCCTCCTACAATGAGCAGTTCTTC. It encodes CASTWNFPSYNEQFF.

The chain combines TRBV5-1 with TRBJ1-1, with D possibly TRBD1 on 5 matching bases. V lost 2 bases to trimming and J lost 7 bases, with 12 bases between them. CDR1 is SGHRS, CDR2 YFSETQ, per germline. The CDR3 totals 13 residues. The CDR3 nucleotides read TGCGCCAGCAGCTTTCCCGGGACGGATGAAGCTTTCTTT. This codes for CASSFPGTDEAFF.

This chain uses TRBV6-2 or TRBV6-3 with TRBJ2-2, with 7 bases aligning to TRBD2. CDR1 is MNHEY, CDR2 SVGEGT, per germline. After removal of 6 bases from V and 6 bases from J, the junction contained 7 bases not matched to a gene. The CDR3 spans 14 residues. The CDR3 region has the DNA TGTGCCAGCAGCCTATCGGGGGGTCCCGGGGAGCTGTTTTTT. This translates into CASSLSGGPGELFF.

V usage is TRBV7-3 and J usage is TRBJ1-4; possible D gene TRBD1, 5 bases. This CDR3 has 18 amino acids. The V gene lost 3 bases and the J gene lost 10 bases, with 27 bases spanning the gap. Germline loops: CDR1 SGHTA, CDR2 FQGTGA. The CDR3 sequence: CASSFPRGRDPREGKLFF. The CDR3 bases are TGTGCCAGCAGCTTCCCCCGAGGCAGGGATCCCCGAGAGGGAAAACTGTTTTTT.

The rearrangement links TRBV4-1 to TRBJ2-7, with TRBD2 identical over 12 bases. This CDR3 region has 18 residues. V shed 3 bases, J shed 0 bases, and the junction held 9 bases outside the gene matches. From germline, CDR1 is MGHRA and CDR2 YSYEKL. CDR3: CASSQQTSGGSLSYEQYF. The CDR3 bases are TGCGCCAGCAGCCAGCAGACTAGCGGGGGTTCTCTCTCCTACGAGCAGTACTTC.

V usage is TRBV9 and J usage is TRBJ1-3, with D possibly being TRBD1 (5 bases). The V gene's germline CDR1 is SGDLS and CDR2 YYNGEE. CDR3 size: 15 residues. V was shortened by 0 bases and J by 0 bases, with 7 bases between the two germline ends. The CDR3 DNA is TGTGCCAGCAGCGTAGTCACAGGCTCTGGAAACACCATATATTTT. Its protein is CASSVVTGSGNTIYF.

The gene calls are TRBV3-1 (or the pseudogene TRBV3-2) and TRBJ1-6, with 10 bases fitting TRBD1. This CDR3 spans 15 amino acids. Germline CDR1 LGHDT, CDR2 YNNKEL (reference sequence). With V trimmed by 5 bases and J by 8 bases, 6 bases remained unmatched. The CDR3 sequence is CASSFPGTGDSPLHF. CDR3 in DNA: TGTGCCAGCAGCTTTCCCGGGACAGGGGATTCACCCCTCCACTTT.